Below are 14 T cell receptor beta chains sequenced from a single sample in a study of blood T cell repertoires in COVID-19. Data came from immunoSEQ multiplex PCR; TCRdb stores just in-frame clones and leaves some out. Among fewer than 70,000 clones listed, more than 75% were seen once. The specimen was peripheral blood. These TCRs come from a man aged 50 to 59 with active COVID-19.

The chain has TRBV27 and TRBJ1-5; tentatively, D is TRBD1 (5 bases). The length of the CDR3 is 14 residues. Per germline, CDR1 MNHEY and CDR2 SMNVEV (reference sequence). The germline V and J ends were trimmed by 2 bases and 7 bases, with 12 bases remaining between them. DNA of the CDR3: TGTGCCAGCAGTTTAGCAGGGTCCGGCCAGCCCCAGCATTTT. Translation: CASSLAGSGQPQHF.

The rearrangement links TRBV28 to TRBJ1-5, with D tentatively TRBD1 (5 bases). Germline V gene data show CDR1 as MDHEN and CDR2 as SYDVKM. Between the trimmed V and J ends, which lost 10 bases and 4 bases, there was a span of 11 bases. This CDR3 has 12 residues. Here the CDR3 DNA reads TGTGCCACCTTGGGGGGAAATCAGCCCCAGCATTTT. Translation: CATLGGNQPQHF. Using reference TRBV28 and TRBJ1-5 for the parts outside the CDR3, the full variable domain is DVKVTQSSRYLVKRTGEKVFLECVQDMDHENMFWYRQDPGLGLRLIYFSYDVKMKEKGDIPEGYSVSREKKERFSLILESASTNQTSMYLCATLGGNQPQHFGDGTRLSIL.

The chain combines TRBV19 with TRBJ1-4; 8 bases are a match to TRBD1. V was pared by 0 bases and J by 0 bases, with 9 bases of the junction left unmatched. Per germline, CDR1 LNHDA and CDR2 SQIVND (reference sequence). This CDR3 region has 19 residues. The chain's CDR3 is CASSIEAPGQGTTNEKLFF. The CDR3 nucleotides are TGTGCCAGTAGTATAGAGGCCCCCGGACAGGGAACAACTAATGAAAAACTGTTTTTT.

V and J are TRBV10-2 and TRBJ1-1; D not certain. V lost 6 bases, J lost 0 bases, and 11 bases lay in between. This CDR3 region has 14 residues. Germline V lookup: CDR1 WSHSY, CDR2 SAAADI. The CDR3 spells CASRFDPMNTEAFF. The CDR3 nucleotides are TGCGCCAGCAGATTCGATCCTATGAACACTGAAGCTTTCTTT.

The table lists this clone with a few counts. V gene TRBV5-4 combines with J gene TRBJ1-1; 9 bases fit TRBD1. Germline assignment: CDR1 SGHNT and CDR2 YYREEE (reference sequence). This CDR3 has 15 amino acids. After removal of 0 bases from V and 5 bases from J, the junction contained 5 bases not matched to a gene. CDR3 coding DNA: TGTGCCAGCAGCTTGGCGGGACAGGGTGCGACTGAAGCTTTCTTT. Translated, it gives CASSLAGQGATEAFF.

CDR3 loop: CASSYSGGRGDEQYF. The CDR3 nucleotides are TGTGCCAGCAGTTACTCGGGAGGCCGCGGGGACGAGCAGTACTTC. The genes are TRBV6-5 and TRBJ2-7, with D perhaps TRBD2 (6 bases). There are 15 residues in the CDR3. Germline V lookup: CDR1 MNHEY, CDR2 SVGAGI. V gave up 0 bases and J gave up 5 bases, with 14 bases separating them.

DNA of the CDR3: TGCAGCGTTCCTACCGGGACAGTGAACACTGAAGCTTTCTTT. Its protein product is CSVPTGTVNTEAFF. The chain links TRBV29-1 to TRBJ1-1; 7 bases fit TRBD1. Germline lookup yields CDR1 SQVTM and CDR2 ANQGSEA. With 5 bases clipped from V and 0 bases from J, the junction kept 6 bases outside the gene matches. This CDR3 spans 14 amino acids.

This clone was recorded once. The chain carries TRBV21-1 and TRBJ2-1; the table's TRBD2 call for D was not verified on the DNA. TRBV21-1 is termed a pseudogene. This CDR3 has 19 residues. CDR3 in amino acids: CASSRGLAAESFSYNEQFF. The CDR3 nucleotides read TGTGCCAGCAGCAGAGGACTAGCGGCCGAGTCATTCTCCTACAATGAGCAGTTCTTC.

The table lists this clone with a few counts. The rearrangement joins TRBV5-1 to TRBJ1-4; D is unresolved. This CDR3 comprises 13 residues. Germline assignment: CDR1 SGHRS and CDR2 YFSETQ. V was cut by 1 base and J by 7 bases, with 8 bases left in between. The CDR3 DNA is TGCGCCAGCAGCTTGCCGGGGTCTGAAAAACTGTTTTTT. The encoded protein is CASSLPGSEKLFF.

The CDR3 DNA reads TGCGCCAGCAGCCACAGACAGGGTTGGAACTATGGCTACACCTTC. Translated, it gives CASSHRQGWNYGYTF. This chain connects TRBV4-3 to TRBJ1-2; 7 bases agree with TRBD1. Germline assignment: CDR1 LGHNA and CDR2 YSLEER. The CDR3 loop spans 15 amino acids. V shed 3 bases and J 2 bases; nucleotides not matched to a gene: 6.

The chain has TRBV6-6 and TRBJ2-2, with D possibly matching TRBD2 (6 bases). Per the germline V gene, CDR1 is MNHNY and CDR2 is SVGAGI (reference sequence). V dropped 6 bases and J dropped 8 bases, with 16 bases sitting between them. The CDR3 is 14 residues long. CDR3 in DNA: TGTGCCAGCAGGAGGGAAGGAGGGGCTGGGGAGCTGTTTTTT. This encodes CASRREGGAGELFF.

The CDR3 loop reads CASSQELGLNRDTQYF. The CDR3 DNA reads as TGCGCCAGCAGCCAAGAGCTGGGACTCAACAGAGATACGCAGTATTTT. V gene TRBV4-3 combines with J gene TRBJ2-3; D is possibly TRBD2 (6 bases). V lost 0 bases, J lost 5 bases, and 15 bases lay in between. The germline gives CDR1 LGHNA, CDR2 YSLEER. This CDR3 contains 16 residues.

This clone was recorded once. The chain couples TRBV5-6 to TRBJ2-3, with D possibly TRBD1 on 6 matching bases. This CDR3 spans 16 amino acids. Germline V gives CDR1 SGHDT, CDR2 YYEEEE. Deletions cut 1 base from V and 2 bases from J, with 14 bases between. The CDR3, as DNA: TGTGCCAGCAGCTTGTACGGGGACACAATCACAGATACGCAGTATTTT. This gives the protein CASSLYGDTITDTQYF.

J is TRBJ1-5 and V is TRBV24-1, with TRBD1 matching 10 bases. V shed 4 bases and J 3 bases; nucleotides not matched to a gene: 14. Germline V lookup: CDR1 KGHDR, CDR2 SFDVKD. The CDR3 loop spans 19 amino acids. CDR3 loop: CATSDPGRSGQGDNQPQHF. The DNA of the CDR3 is TGTGCCACCAGTGACCCGGGAAGAAGCGGACAGGGGGACAATCAGCCCCAGCATTTT.